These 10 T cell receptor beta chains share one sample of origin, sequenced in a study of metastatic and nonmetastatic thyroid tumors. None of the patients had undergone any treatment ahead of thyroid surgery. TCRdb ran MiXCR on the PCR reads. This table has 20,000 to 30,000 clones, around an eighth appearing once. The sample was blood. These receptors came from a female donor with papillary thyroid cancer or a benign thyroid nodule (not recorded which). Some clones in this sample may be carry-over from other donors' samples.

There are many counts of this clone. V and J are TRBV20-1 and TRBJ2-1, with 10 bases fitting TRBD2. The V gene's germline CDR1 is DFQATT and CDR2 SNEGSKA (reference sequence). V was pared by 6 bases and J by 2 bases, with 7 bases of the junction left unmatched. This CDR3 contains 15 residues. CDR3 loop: CSAPWTSGAYNEQFF. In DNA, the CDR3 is TGCAGTGCACCCTGGACTAGCGGAGCCTACAATGAGCAGTTCTTC.

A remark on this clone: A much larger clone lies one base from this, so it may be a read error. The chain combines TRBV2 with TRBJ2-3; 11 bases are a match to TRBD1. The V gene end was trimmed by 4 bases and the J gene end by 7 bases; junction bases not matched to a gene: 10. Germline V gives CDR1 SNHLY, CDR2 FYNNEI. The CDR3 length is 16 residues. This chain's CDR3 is CASSGRRTGGWNTQYF. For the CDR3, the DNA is TGTGCCAGCAGTGGCCGGCGGACAGGGGGCTGGAATACGCAGTATTTT. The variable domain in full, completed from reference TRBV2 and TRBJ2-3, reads EPEVTQTPSHQVTQMGQEVILRCVPISNHLYFYWYRQILGQKVEFLVSFYNNEISEKSEIFDDQFSVERPDGSNFTLKIRSTKLEDSAMYFCASSGRRTGGWNTQYFGPGTRLTVL.

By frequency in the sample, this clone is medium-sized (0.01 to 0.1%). The CDR3 sequence is CAWSIPQGNTEAFF. The CDR3 DNA sequence: TGTGCCTGGAGTATACCACAGGGTAACACTGAAGCTTTCTTT. The rearrangement joins TRBV30 to TRBJ1-1; a weak D match, TRBD1 (6 bases). The CDR3 runs to 14 residues. Germline CDR1 GTSNPN, CDR2 SVGIG (reference sequence). Trimming cost V 2 bases and J 2 bases, with 12 bases left between them.

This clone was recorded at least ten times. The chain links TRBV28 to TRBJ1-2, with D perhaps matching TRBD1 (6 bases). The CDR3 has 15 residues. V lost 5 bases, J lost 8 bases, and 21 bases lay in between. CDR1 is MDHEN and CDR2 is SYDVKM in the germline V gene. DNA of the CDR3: TGTGCCAGCAGTCCCCTGGGGGCGCCGCTATGGGGCTACACCTTC. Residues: CASSPLGAPLWGYTF.

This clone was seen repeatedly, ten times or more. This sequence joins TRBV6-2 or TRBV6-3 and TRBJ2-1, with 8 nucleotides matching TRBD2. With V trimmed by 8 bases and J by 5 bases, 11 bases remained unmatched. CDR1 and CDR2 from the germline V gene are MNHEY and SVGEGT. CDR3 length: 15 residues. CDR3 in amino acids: CASGRAGERHNEQFF. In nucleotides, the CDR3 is TGTGCCAGCGGCCGAGCGGGAGAGCGTCACAATGAGCAGTTCTTC.

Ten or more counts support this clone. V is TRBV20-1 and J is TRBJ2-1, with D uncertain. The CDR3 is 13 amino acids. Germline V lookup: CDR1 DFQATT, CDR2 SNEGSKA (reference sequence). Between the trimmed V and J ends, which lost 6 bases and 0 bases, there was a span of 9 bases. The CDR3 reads CSAPTLSYNEQFF. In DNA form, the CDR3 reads TGCAGTGCCCCTACCCTCTCCTACAATGAGCAGTTCTTC.

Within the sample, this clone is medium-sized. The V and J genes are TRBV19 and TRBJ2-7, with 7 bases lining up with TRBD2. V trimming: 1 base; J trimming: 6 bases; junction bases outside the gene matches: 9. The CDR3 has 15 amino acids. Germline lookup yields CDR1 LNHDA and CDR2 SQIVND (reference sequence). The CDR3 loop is CASSIGLAGSGEQYF. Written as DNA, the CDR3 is TGTGCCAGTAGTATAGGACTAGCCGGCTCTGGCGAGCAGTACTTC. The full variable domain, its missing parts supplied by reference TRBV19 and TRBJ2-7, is DGGITQSPKYLFRKEGQNVTLSCEQNLNHDAMYWYRQDPGQGLRLIYYSQIVNDFQKGDIAEGYSVSREKKESFPLTVTSAQKNPTAFYLCASSIGLAGSGEQYFGPGTRLTVT.

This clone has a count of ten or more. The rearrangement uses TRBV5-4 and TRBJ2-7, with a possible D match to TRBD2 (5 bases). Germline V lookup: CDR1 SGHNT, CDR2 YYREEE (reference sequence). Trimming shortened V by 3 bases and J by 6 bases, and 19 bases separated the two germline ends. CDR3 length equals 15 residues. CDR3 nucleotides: TGTGCCAGCAGCTCCACCGCCGGGATCCAGACCGAGCAGTACTTC. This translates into CASSSTAGIQTEQYF.

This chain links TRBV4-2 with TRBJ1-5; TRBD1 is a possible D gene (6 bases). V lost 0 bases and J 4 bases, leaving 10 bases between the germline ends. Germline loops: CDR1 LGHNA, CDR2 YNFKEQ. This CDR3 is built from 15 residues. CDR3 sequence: CASSQETGSNQPQHF. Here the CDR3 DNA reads TGTGCCAGCAGCCAAGAAACAGGGAGTAATCAGCCCCAGCATTTT.

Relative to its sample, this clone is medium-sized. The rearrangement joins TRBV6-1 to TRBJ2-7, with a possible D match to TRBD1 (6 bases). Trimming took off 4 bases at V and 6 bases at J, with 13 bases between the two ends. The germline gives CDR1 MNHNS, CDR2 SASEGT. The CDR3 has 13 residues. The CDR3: CASSVGDTSEQYF. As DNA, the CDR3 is TGTGCCAGCAGTGTTGGGGACACCTCCGAGCAGTACTTC.